This T cell receptor beta chain emerged from a study of cytomegalovirus exposure and HLA in healthy donors (dated by TCRdb to 2016 to 2017). About the full investigation: According to a later analysis, the roughly 120 validation repertoires were produced on the same platform as the roughly 600 repertoires of the first cohort. The study aimed to test whether signatures of past pathogen exposure could be identified by cataloging public T cell receptors. To predict cytomegalovirus infection status, the study brought together high-throughput TCR immunosequencing, statistical association of individual TCRs with disease status, and machine learning. Along with the approximately 650-subject first cohort, a separate validation cohort of over a hundred different subjects was used.

The donors were included in the validation cohort of some 110 subjects, a group kept apart from the roughly 700-subject first cohort. Summary of the overall study and its limitations: It was suggested by the authors that the approach could potentially be generalized to other disease states and immunological phenotypes. In a later analysis, TCRs clustered in the first cohort were found to also tend to co-occur in the 100 to 150 validation repertoires, with 85% to 95% of cluster scores above 0. The classifier was reported to diagnose cytomegalovirus status with high specificity and sensitivity in both the original and validation cohorts. Across donors, most TCR sequences were observed very rarely, whereas some public TCRs were present in many individuals. A later analysis lacked HLA typing for the validation cohort, so it scored co-occurrence in that cohort across all 120 or so repertoires. A total of 164 TCR beta chains were listed by the study as associated with cytomegalovirus. In vitro tests confirmed that a few of the cytomegalovirus-associated TCR beta chains recognize cytomegalovirus antigens.

V is shortened by 4 bases, J by 5 bases, and the region joining them spans 9 bases. The CDR3 has 13 amino acids, counting the end cysteine and phenylalanine. Of all the DNA, just the CDR3 is kept, 39 bases in frame from base 1. The germline V gene encodes CDR1 MNHEY and CDR2 SVGAGI. On this clone: Its antigen is not yet known. No much larger clonotype is one base removed from it; base qualities were not supplied.

To prepare the library, the immunoSEQ multiplex PCR assay was applied. In the source study's methods: A statistical classification framework was built for diagnosing cytomegalovirus status from the catalog of TCR beta chain sequences. What TCRdb holds here is the immuneACCESS table cut down to in-frame rearrangements. Part of the clones is not present; checked against another copy, under half of the missing clones reflect an unresolved V gene, and the others are unexplained. V, J and clone size reflect that table, while D and trimming were determined from the DNA. This sample has about 200,000 clones in its table, and approximately 82% of those were observed once. Of the sample, roughly 13% is held by the ten largest clones.

The source of this sequence is a woman aged 25 to 45 in good health and CMV-seropositive. This chain joins TRBV6-5 to TRBJ1-5, with an unclear D gene assignment. Sequencing was done on a sample of PBMCs. The DNA reads TGTGCCAGCAGTTTCGGCCAGGATCAGCCCCAGCATTTT. It translates to CASSFGQDQPQHF.